This is a list of T cell receptor beta chains from one sample in a study of neurological immune-mediated disorders. MiXCR was run by TCRdb on the 5' RACE reads, yielding one entry per CDR3 protein. The sample consists of about 92,000 distinct CDR3 sequences, roughly 3.2% of them appearing once. The sample comprised PBMCs. These receptors all stem from a woman aged 45-59 years with multiple sclerosis. CDR3s include the opening cysteine and the closing phenylalanine or tryptophan. Each record gives: V gene, clone size, D gene, J gene, CDR3 DNA, CDR3 protein. A D gene is named only where the DNA matches it firmly. Only part of the rows carry a size: once, few, many, or a class if the clone is expanded.

TRBV7-2	many	-	TRBJ1-1	TGTGCCAGCAGCTTCCGGGACATTCTTTTAAAAGCTTTCTTT	CASSFRDILLKAFF
TRBV27	many	-	TRBJ1-6	TGTGCCAGCAGTCGAACTACCCCAGTGGGTAATTCACCCCTCCACTTT	CASSRTTPVGNSPLHF
TRBV20-1	many	-	TRBJ2-3	TGCAGTGCCAGTACGGGGGGCCCCTGGGATACGCAGTATTTT	CSASTGGPWDTQYF
TRBV14	many	-	TRBJ2-7	TGTGCCAGCAGCCAAGATTGGGCAGGGACCCTCTACGAGCAGTACTTC	CASSQDWAGTLYEQYF
TRBV15	many	TRBD2	TRBJ2-7	TGTGCCACCAGCAGCGGACTAGCGGTGCTGGACGAGCAGTACTTC	CATSSGLAVLDEQYF
TRBV5-1	many	TRBD2	TRBJ2-1	TGCGCCAGCAGCCCGGGGGGGGGCCCCCCGCAGTTCTTC	CASSPGGGPPQFF
TRBV5-1	many	-	TRBJ2-1	TGCGCCAGCAGCCCGCCGGGAGTTGTGAATGAGCAGTTCTTC	CASSPPGVVNEQFF
TRBV6-5	many	-	TRBJ1-2	TGTGCCAGCAGTGACATATCCACAGGGAACGGCTACACCTTC	CASSDISTGNGYTF
TRBV10-3	-	-	TRBJ1-1	TGTGCCATCAGTGATACAGGGAACACTGAAGCTTTCTTT	CAISDTGNTEAFF
TRBV7-3	-	-	TRBJ1-1	TGTGCCAGCAGCTCGATGGGGATAAACACTGAAGCTTTCTTT	CASSSMGINTEAFF
TRBV19	many	TRBD1	TRBJ2-5	TGTGCCAGTAGTATCCCCTCAGGGGGCCCAGAGACCCAGTACTTC	CASSIPSGGPETQYF
TRBV6-1	-	-	TRBJ1-1	TGTGCCAGCAGTGAACTAAGAGAGTTGGGACGGGCACGCGAACGGACTGAAGCTTTCTTT	CASSELRELGRARERTEAFF
TRBV10-2	many	-	TRBJ2-3	TGCGCCAGCAGTGAGTCGGCGGGTTTTGGGACAGATACGCAGTATTTT	CASSESAGFGTDTQYF
TRBV3-1	many	-	TRBJ2-5	TGTGCCAGCAGCCCCCTGAACCGGGAGACCCAGTACTTC	CASSPLNRETQYF
TRBV27	many	TRBD1	TRBJ1-1	TGTGCCAGCAGTGCAGGGGGCCTGAACACTGAAGCTTTCTTT	CASSAGGLNTEAFF
TRBV4-2	many	TRBD2	TRBJ2-7	TGTGCCAGCAGCCAAATAGCGGGGGGAACCTACGAGCAGTACTTC	CASSQIAGGTYEQYF
TRBV9	many	-	TRBJ1-3	TGTGCCAGCAGCCTTAGACAGACCTCTGGAAACACCATATATTTT	CASSLRQTSGNTIYF
TRBV7-9	many	TRBD1	TRBJ2-3	TGTGCCAGCAGCCCAGGGGGATCAGGCACAGATACGCAGTATTTT	CASSPGGSGTDTQYF
TRBV20-1	many	-	TRBJ2-3	TGCAGTGCCGTACCGGGACTGGATTTTTCCAATACGCAGTATTTT	CSAVPGLDFSNTQYF
TRBV20-1	-	-	TRBJ1-5	TGCAGTGCTAGTATCGGGGGCCGGGAGACCCAGAATTTT	CSASIGGRETQNF
TRBV20-1	many	TRBD2	TRBJ2-1	TGCAGTGCTAGAGATCTAGCGGGGGGGAGTGGTGAGCAGTTCTTC	CSARDLAGGSGEQFF
TRBV12-3/TRBV12-4	many	TRBD2	TRBJ2-2	TGTGCCAGCAGTCGAAGCGGGGCTTCCACCGGGGAGCTGTTTTTT	CASSRSGASTGELFF
TRBV7-9	many	TRBD2	TRBJ2-4	TGTGCCAGCAGCTCCGGGACTAGCTCTGCCAAAAACATTCAGTACTTC	CASSSGTSSAKNIQYF
TRBV7-9	many	-	TRBJ2-3	TGTGCCAGCAGCTTAAGCCCCGATACGCAGTATTTT	CASSLSPDTQYF
TRBV25-1	-	-	TRBJ2-3	TGTGCCAGCGGACCCGGGACGGTGTTTGGATGGGGTAAGCAGTATTTT	CASGPGTVFGWGKQYF
TRBV10-3	many	-	TRBJ1-1	TGTGCCATCAGTGAGTCACCAGGAGCAGCCACTGAAGCTTTCTTT	CAISESPGAATEAFF
TRBV20-1	many	-	TRBJ2-7	TGCAGTGCTAGGGGTTTCTTCGAAGAGTCGTATAGCTCCTACGAGCAGTACTTC	CSARGFFEESYSSYEQYF
TRBV11-1	many	-	TRBJ2-1	TGTGCCAGCAGCCGATTAGGCGGGGGCGAGACCAATGAGCAGTTCTTC	CASSRLGGGETNEQFF
TRBV7-3	few	-	TRBJ2-1	TGTGCCAGCAGCTTACGAGGGGGGGCCGGCGGTGAGCAGTTCTTC	CASSLRGGAGGEQFF
TRBV6-2/TRBV6-3	many	-	TRBJ2-7	TGTGCCAGCGGAAGGGTCTACGAGCAGTACTTC	CASGRVYEQYF
TRBV6-5	many	TRBD2	TRBJ2-3	TGTGCCAGCAGAGTCATTAGCGGGGGGGCAGGAGATACGCAGTATTTT	CASRVISGGAGDTQYF
TRBV7-3	many	-	TRBJ1-2	TGTGCCAGGGACAGCGGCTATGGCTACACCTTC	CARDSGYGYTF
TRBV20-1	many	-	TRBJ1-3	TGCAGTGCTAGAGATCAGAACACCATATATTTT	CSARDQNTIYF
TRBV5-1	many	TRBD2	TRBJ2-3	TGCGCCAGCAGCCCGGCGCCTAGCGGGGTCAGCACAGATACGCAGTATTTT	CASSPAPSGVSTDTQYF
TRBV4-3	many	-	TRBJ2-1	TGCGCCAGCAGCCAAGACCGGGACACAATCTCCTACAATGAGCAGTTCTTC	CASSQDRDTISYNEQFF
TRBV11-2	many	-	TRBJ2-7	TGTGCCAGCAGCTTCCACTTCGGACAGCCCTACGAGCAGTACTTC	CASSFHFGQPYEQYF
TRBV20-1	many	-	TRBJ2-5	TGCAGTGCTAGAGCACAGGGCTCTATAGAGACCCAGTACTTC	CSARAQGSIETQYF
TRBV7-2	many	-	TRBJ2-1	TGTGCCAGCAGCCCAGTCGGAACCTACAATGAGCAGTTCTTC	CASSPVGTYNEQFF
TRBV5-1	many	TRBD2	TRBJ2-7	TGCGCCAGCAGCTTGGTTGGACTAGATAGTGCCGAGCAGTACTTC	CASSLVGLDSAEQYF
TRBV7-7	many	-	TRBJ2-3	TGTGCTAGCAGCCCGGTAAGGGGCGCAGTCCATACGCAGTATTTT	CASSPVRGAVHTQYF
TRBV7-3	many	-	TRBJ2-1	TGTGCCAGCAGCTTTACCAGGGATAATGAGCAGTTCTTC	CASSFTRDNEQFF
TRBV5-1	few	TRBD2	TRBJ2-7	TGCGCCAGCAGCTCCCGGACTAGCGAGCAGTACTTC	CASSSRTSEQYF
TRBV20-1	many	TRBD2	TRBJ2-5	TGCAGTGCTAGTCGGAGTTTTGGTAGCGGGGGGGCGGAGACCCAGTACTTC	CSASRSFGSGGAETQYF
TRBV7-2	many	TRBD1	TRBJ1-3	TGTGCCAGCAGCTCCCACAGGGGGCCGGCTGGAAACACCATATATTTT	CASSSHRGPAGNTIYF
TRBV20-1	many	-	TRBJ2-1	TGCAGTCAGGGCGGGGGCACTTACAATGAGCAGTTCTTC	CSQGGGTYNEQFF
TRBV7-2	many	-	TRBJ2-2	TGTGCCACGAGATTACAGCTATTGTCGGGCACCGGGGAGCTGTTTTTT	CATRLQLLSGTGELFF
TRBV13	many	-	TRBJ2-7	TGTGCCAGCAGCTTACTAGAGGGGTCCTCTGAGCAGTACTTC	CASSLLEGSSEQYF
TRBV18	many	-	TRBJ1-2	TGTGCCAGTTACTCTTGGGTCTATGGCTACACCTTC	CASYSWVYGYTF
TRBV20-1	many	TRBD1	TRBJ2-7	TGCAGTGCTAGAGATGGACAGGGAACCTACGAGCAGTACTTC	CSARDGQGTYEQYF
TRBV20-1	many	TRBD1	TRBJ1-1	TGCAGTGCTAGTAACCCCAGGGGGGACACTGAAGCTTTCTTT	CSASNPRGDTEAFF
TRBV4-2	many	TRBD1	TRBJ1-3	TGTGCCAGCAGCCAAGATCAAACAGGGGTGAACACCATATATTTT	CASSQDQTGVNTIYF
TRBV5-1	many	TRBD1	TRBJ1-2	TGCGCCAGCGGGGCCCCTCGACAGGGAAGTGGCTACACCTTC	CASGAPRQGSGYTF